Given below is one T cell receptor beta chain in context. The sample comes from a study of blood T cell repertoires in COVID-19. The Seattle patients joined while their infection was active and were tracked longitudinally afterward. Unmatched junction bases numbered 4, after V lost 4 bases and J lost 4 bases. The germline V gene has CDR1 LNHDA and CDR2 SQIVND (reference sequence). The CDR3 runs to 16 residues. TCRdb keeps only in-frame clones here, not all; method: immunoSEQ multiplex PCR. Here the sample spans about 140,000 clones, less than 90% being singletons. This clonotype originated in a young man with COVID-19, enrolled during active disease. The sample consisted of peripheral blood. The chain has TRBV19 and TRBJ2-1; TRBD2 agrees at 13 bases. In nucleotides, the CDR3 is TGTGCCAGTAGTACCCCACTAGCGGGAGGGTACAATGAGCAGTTCTTC. Its protein product is CASSTPLAGGYNEQFF.